This T cell receptor beta chain stems from a study of blood T cell repertoires in COVID-19. The CDR3 covers 17 residues. The V end lost 5 bases, the J end lost 2 bases, and 20 bases lay between the germline ends. Germline V gene lookup returns CDR1 KGHDR and CDR2 SFDVKD. Clones were sequenced by immunoSEQ multiplex PCR, and TCRdb holds only the in-frame ones, with some missing. This table holds tens of thousands of clones, about 70% found once. The sequencing input was peripheral blood. This receptor was obtained from a man between 45 and 60 years old with active or convalescent COVID-19. The V gene is TRBV24-1, the J gene TRBJ1-2, with D uncertain. This CDR3 reads CATSGRRAGAGNYGYTF. CDR3 nucleotides: TGTGCCACCAGTGGCCGGAGGGCCGGCGCGGGGAACTATGGCTACACCTTC.